These T cell receptor beta chains were read from a single sample in a study of chemoradiotherapy in HPV16-positive cancers. TCRdb's copy holds only in-frame clones and misses some; the assay was immunoSEQ multiplex PCR. Among 2,000 or so clones listed, about 84% were seen once. The starting material was tumor tissue, obtained from a patient who underwent chemoradiotherapy. These receptor sequences come from a human donor with HPV-associated anogenital cancer. Each CDR3 is given with its conserved first and last residue. A D gene is named only where the DNA matches it firmly. The size field is filled for only some rows; it gives once, few, many or a size class.

>NA|NA|TRBV28|TRBJ2-1
TGTGCCAGCAGTTTAGGTCAGCCCTACAATGAGCAGTTCTTC
CASSLGQPYNEQFF
>NA|NA|TRBV6-5|TRBJ1-1
TGTGCCGTAGGGTCAGTTTTAATGAACACTGAAGCTTTCTTT
CAVGSVLMNTEAFF
>NA|NA|TRBV11-1|TRBJ1-1
TGTGCCAGCAGCAGATCCCCGGACGAGAAAGCTTTCTTT
CASSRSPDEKAFF
>TRBD1|NA|TRBV7-2|TRBJ2-7
TGTGCCAGCAGCGTAAGATGGGACAGCTTCTACGAGCAGTACTTC
CASSVRWDSFYEQYF
>NA|NA|TRBV9|TRBJ1-4
TGTGCCAGCAGCGTAGCCGCTGGGGTAAGGAGTGAAAAACTGTTTTTT
CASSVAAGVRSEKLFF
>TRBD1|few|TRBV28|TRBJ2-2
TGTGCCAGCAGTTTAATAGGACAGGGCCCGAACACCGGGGAGCTGTTTTTT
CASSLIGQGPNTGELFF
>NA|NA|TRBV6-6|TRBJ2-3
TGTGCCAGCAGGACCGGGACAAGGACGCAGTATTTT
CASRTGTRTQYF
>TRBD1|NA|TRBV15|TRBJ1-5
TGTGCCACCAGCGTGACAGGGCCACATCAGCCCCAGCATTTT
CATSVTGPHQPQHF
>TRBD1|NA|TRBV30|TRBJ1-5
TGTGCCTGGAGTGTAGGACAGGGGAGCAATCAGCCCCAGCATTTT
CAWSVGQGSNQPQHF
>TRBD1|NA|TRBV19|TRBJ1-2
TGTGCCAGCACTTCCAGGGGGGACAGAGCACTAGGGACCTTC
CASTSRGDRALGTF
>TRBD2|once|TRBV9|TRBJ2-7
TGTGCCAGCAGCCCTGGACTAGGATTAAGCTCCTACGAGCAGTACTTC
CASSPGLGLSSYEQYF
>NA|NA|TRBV6-6|TRBJ1-2
TGTGCCAGCAGCCCTGGCGCGAACTATGGCTACACCTTC
CASSPGANYGYTF
>NA|NA|TRBV10-3|TRBJ1-3
TGTGCCATCAGGGACAGCTCTGGAAACACCATATATTTT
CAIRDSSGNTIYF
>TRBD1|NA|TRBV4-3|TRBJ1-1
TGCGCCAGCAGCGCCTTTTCGACAGGGCTCGCTACTGAAGCTTTCTTT
CASSAFSTGLATEAFF
>TRBD2|NA|TRBV9|TRBJ2-2
TGTGCCAGCAGCGTAGCGGGAGGCGCGAACACCGGGGAGCTGTTTTTT
CASSVAGGANTGELFF
>NA|NA|TRBV5-5|TRBJ2-1
TGTGCCAGCAGCTTGGCCGGGGGGCAATCGGGCAATGAGCAGTTCTTC
CASSLAGGQSGNEQFF
>NA|few|TRBV4-1|TRBJ1-2
TGCGCCAGCAGCCAAAATCAGGGTTGGAATGGCTACACCTTC
CASSQNQGWNGYTF
>TRBD1|NA|TRBV27|TRBJ2-2
TGTGCCAGCAGTTGGGGACAGGGAAGTGTGGGATCTGCCGGGGAGCTGTTTTTT
CASSWGQGSVGSAGELFF
>TRBD1|NA|TRBV2|TRBJ2-5
TGTGCCAGCAGCGGGACAGACCACTTGTACCAAGAGACCCAGTACTTC
CASSGTDHLYQETQYF
>NA|hyperexpanded|TRBV30|TRBJ1-1
TGTGCCTGGAGTGTGGGGCTCCAAGCTTTCTTT
CAWSVGLQAFF
>TRBD1|NA|TRBV28|TRBJ1-5
TGTGCCAGCAGCTTCAGACAGGGGAAGAGCAATCAGCCCCAGCATTTT
CASSFRQGKSNQPQHF
>NA|NA|TRBV7-2|TRBJ2-2
TGTGCCAGCAGCTTTACCGGACAGATCCCCGGGGAGCTGTTTTTT
CASSFTGQIPGELFF
>NA|once|TRBV11-2|TRBJ1-2
TGTGCCAGCAGCCCCGGAGGGGCACTAAACTATGGCTACACCTTC
CASSPGGALNYGYTF
>TRBD2|once|TRBV7-3|TRBJ2-1
TGTGCCAGCAGCTTTACTAGCGGCTCCTACAATGAGCAGTTCTTC
CASSFTSGSYNEQFF
>NA|NA|TRBV10-3|TRBJ2-7
TGTGCCATCAAGGGGAACCAGGCCTACGAGCAGTACTTC
CAIKGNQAYEQYF